One and the same sample provided the 8 T cell receptor beta chains below, sequenced in a study of CD8 T cells in Susac syndrome (dated by TCRdb to the late 2010s). The library was built by means of the immunoSEQ multiplex PCR assay. RNA was extracted using the RNeasy kit, and about 0.45 to 1 ug of the RNA was reverse transcribed with random hexamers. Starting from the raw public reads, TCRdb applied fastp trimming at Q25, assembled clones with MiXCR and retained in-frame beta chains. Identical CDR3 protein sequences are pooled into one entry, listed with their most common genes and DNA. The sample profile shows 100,000 to 150,000 distinct CDR3 sequences; roughly 95% of them were found once. The biggest ten clones account for over 0.1% of the sample. Sequenced input: CD4+ T cells from PBMCs. These receptors all come from a human donor in good health.

This sequence joins TRBV12-3 or TRBV12-4 and TRBJ2-7, with D uncertain. Trimming took off 5 bases at V and 3 bases at J, with 17 bases between the two ends. The CDR3 runs 15 residues. CDR3 residues: CASSQDGGTLYEQYF. In DNA form, the CDR3 reads TGTGCCAGCAGTCAGGACGGCGGAACCCTCTACGAGCAGTACTTC.

V is TRBV3-1 and J is TRBJ2-5; TRBD2 is a possible D gene (5 bases). Germline V gene sequence: CDR1 LGHDT, CDR2 YNNKEL (reference sequence). The CDR3 has 14 residues. V was trimmed by 4 bases and J by 1 base, leaving 10 bases between them. The CDR3 bases are TGTGCCAGCAGCCCCAGCGAGGGCCAAGAGACCCAGTACTTC. Amino acids: CASSPSEGQETQYF.

CDR3 sequence (DNA): TGTGCCAGCCTGAGGTTGGGAGGCTCCACAGATACGCAGTATTTT. It specifies CASLRLGGSTDTQYF. V usage is TRBV6-5 and J usage is TRBJ2-3, with a tentative D call TRBD2 (6 bases). The CDR3 consists of 15 residues. Germline V gene lookup returns CDR1 MNHEY and CDR2 SVGAGI. Trimming pared 8 bases from V and 2 bases from J, leaving 17 bases between.

V is TRBV20-1 and J is TRBJ1-5; D is unresolved. The CDR3 consists of 12 residues. The V gene lost 7 bases and the J gene lost 11 bases, with 18 bases spanning the gap. Germline V lookup: CDR1 DFQATT, CDR2 SNEGSKA (reference sequence). CDR3 protein: CSVWETSRAQHF. DNA of the CDR3: TGCAGTGTCTGGGAGACTAGTAGGGCCCAGCATTTT.

The chain joins TRBV28 to TRBJ2-1; TRBD2 matches at 9 bases. After removal of 6 bases from V and 0 bases from J, the junction contained 21 bases not matched to a gene. The V gene's germline CDR1 is MDHEN and CDR2 SYDVKM. The CDR3 loop spans 21 amino acids. The DNA of the CDR3 is TGTGCCAGCAGGAAACCGAGGACTAGCGAAGCCTTCCTAAGCTCCTACAATGAGCAGTTCTTC. This codes for CASRKPRTSEAFLSSYNEQFF.

This chain links TRBV6-4 with TRBJ2-1; 14 bases fit TRBD2. Germline lookup yields CDR1 MRHNA and CDR2 SNTAGT. The CDR3 is made up of 15 amino acids. V shed 5 bases and J 9 bases; nucleotides not matched to a gene: 6. The CDR3 DNA is TGTGCCAGCAGTTCGGGACTAGCGGGAGTGGGTGAGCAGTTCTTC. This sequence encodes CASSSGLAGVGEQFF.

This chain links TRBV19 with TRBJ2-4; 9 bases align to TRBD1. Germline V CDR1 and CDR2: LNHDA, SQIVND (reference sequence). With 0 bases clipped from V and 11 bases from J, the junction kept 8 bases outside the gene matches. The CDR3 extends over 15 amino acids. DNA of the CDR3: TGTGCCAGTAGTATAGAGGGACAGGGCCTGGTGGTTCAGTACTTC. Its protein product is CASSIEGQGLVVQYF.

J is TRBJ1-1 and V is TRBV2; D call uncertain. This CDR3 spans 13 amino acids. Trimming shortened V by 6 bases and J by 6 bases, and 14 bases separated the two germline ends. CDR1 and CDR2 (germline): SNHLY, FYNNEI. The CDR3: CASSKEMVAEAFF. CDR3 nucleotides: TGTGCCAGCAGCAAAGAGATGGTAGCTGAAGCTTTCTTT.